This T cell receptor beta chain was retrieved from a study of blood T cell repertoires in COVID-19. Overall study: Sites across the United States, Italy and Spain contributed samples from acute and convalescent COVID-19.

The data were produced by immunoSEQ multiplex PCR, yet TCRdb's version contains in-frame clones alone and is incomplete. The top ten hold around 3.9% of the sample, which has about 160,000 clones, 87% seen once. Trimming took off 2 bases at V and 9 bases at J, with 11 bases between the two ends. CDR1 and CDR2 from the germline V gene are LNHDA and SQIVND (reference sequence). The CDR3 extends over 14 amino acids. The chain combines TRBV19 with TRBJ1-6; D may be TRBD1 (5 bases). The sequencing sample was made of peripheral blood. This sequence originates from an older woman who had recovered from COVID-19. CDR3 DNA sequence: TGTGCCAGTAGTATACAGACGGGACTTTCACCCCTCCACTTT. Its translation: CASSIQTGLSPLHF.